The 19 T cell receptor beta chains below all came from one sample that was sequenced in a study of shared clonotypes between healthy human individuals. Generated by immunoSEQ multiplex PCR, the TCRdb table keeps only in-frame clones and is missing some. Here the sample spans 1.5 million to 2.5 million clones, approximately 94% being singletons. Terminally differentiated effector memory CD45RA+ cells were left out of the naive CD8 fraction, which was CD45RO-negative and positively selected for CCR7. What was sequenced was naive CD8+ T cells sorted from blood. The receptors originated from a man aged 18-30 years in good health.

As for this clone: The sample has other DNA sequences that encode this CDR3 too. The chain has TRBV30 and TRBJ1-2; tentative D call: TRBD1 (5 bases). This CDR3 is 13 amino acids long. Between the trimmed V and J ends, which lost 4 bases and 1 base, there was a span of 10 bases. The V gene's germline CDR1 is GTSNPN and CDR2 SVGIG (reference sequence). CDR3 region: CAWTLGDNYGYTF. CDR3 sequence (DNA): TGTGCCTGGACCCTGGGGGATAACTATGGCTACACCTTC.

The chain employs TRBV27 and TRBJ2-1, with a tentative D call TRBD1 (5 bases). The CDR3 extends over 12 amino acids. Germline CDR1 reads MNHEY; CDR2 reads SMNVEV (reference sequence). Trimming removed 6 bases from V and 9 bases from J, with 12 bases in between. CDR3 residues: CASSTKGIEQFF. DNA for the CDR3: TGTGCCAGCAGCACCAAGGGGATTGAGCAGTTCTTC.

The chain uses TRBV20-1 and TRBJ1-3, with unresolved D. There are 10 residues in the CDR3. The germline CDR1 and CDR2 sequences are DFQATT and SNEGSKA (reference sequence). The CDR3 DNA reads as TGCATTAAAACTGGGGACACCATATATTTT. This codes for CIKTGDTIYF.

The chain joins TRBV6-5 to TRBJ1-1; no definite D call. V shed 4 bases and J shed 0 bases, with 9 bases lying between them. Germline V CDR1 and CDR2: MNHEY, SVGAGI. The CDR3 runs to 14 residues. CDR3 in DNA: TGTGCCAGCAGTTCTTTACCTCTGAACACTGAAGCTTTCTTT. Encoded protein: CASSSLPLNTEAFF.

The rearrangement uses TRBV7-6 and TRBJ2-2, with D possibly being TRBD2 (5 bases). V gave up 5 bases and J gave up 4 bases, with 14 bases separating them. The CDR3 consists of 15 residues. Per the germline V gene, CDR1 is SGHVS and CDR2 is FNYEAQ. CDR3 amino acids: CASSPSGRFTGELFF. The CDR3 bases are TGTGCCAGCAGCCCCAGCGGAAGGTTCACCGGGGAGCTGTTTTTT.

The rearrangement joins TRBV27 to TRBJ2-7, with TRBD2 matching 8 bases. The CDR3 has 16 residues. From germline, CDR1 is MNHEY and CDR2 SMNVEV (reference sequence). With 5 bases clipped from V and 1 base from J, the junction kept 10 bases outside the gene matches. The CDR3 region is CASSPSAGANSYEQYF. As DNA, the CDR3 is TGTGCCAGCAGTCCCTCAGCGGGAGCAAATTCCTACGAGCAGTACTTC.

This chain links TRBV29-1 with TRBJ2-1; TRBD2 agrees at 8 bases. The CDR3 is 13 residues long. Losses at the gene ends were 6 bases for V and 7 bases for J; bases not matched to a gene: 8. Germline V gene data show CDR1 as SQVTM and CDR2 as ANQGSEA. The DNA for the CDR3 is TGCAGCGTCGCACCGGGACTAGTAAATGAGCAGTTCTTC. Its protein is CSVAPGLVNEQFF.

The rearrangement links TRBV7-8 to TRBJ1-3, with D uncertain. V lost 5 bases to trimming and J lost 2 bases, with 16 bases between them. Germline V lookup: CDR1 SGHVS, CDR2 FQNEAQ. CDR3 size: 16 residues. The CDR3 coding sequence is TGTGCCAGCAGCCCATTTCTATTGGGCCCTGGAAACACCATATATTTT. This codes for CASSPFLLGPGNTIYF.

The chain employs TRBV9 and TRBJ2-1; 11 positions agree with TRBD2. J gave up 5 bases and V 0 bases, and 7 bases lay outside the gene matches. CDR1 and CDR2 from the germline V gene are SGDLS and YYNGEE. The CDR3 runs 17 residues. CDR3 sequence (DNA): TGTGCCAGCAGCGTAGAGGCTAGCGGGGGGCGAGACAATGAGCAGTTCTTC. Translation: CASSVEASGGRDNEQFF.

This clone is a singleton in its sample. The CDR3 sequence is CASSVRGLGDEQYF. The CDR3 nucleotides read TGTGCCAGCAGTGTCCGAGGGTTAGGCGACGAGCAGTACTTC. This rearrangement joins TRBV6-1 to TRBJ2-7; D is perhaps TRBD2 (5 bases). V lost 4 bases, J lost 5 bases, and 15 bases lay in between. This CDR3 contains 14 residues. The germline CDR1 and CDR2 sequences are MNHNS and SASEGT.

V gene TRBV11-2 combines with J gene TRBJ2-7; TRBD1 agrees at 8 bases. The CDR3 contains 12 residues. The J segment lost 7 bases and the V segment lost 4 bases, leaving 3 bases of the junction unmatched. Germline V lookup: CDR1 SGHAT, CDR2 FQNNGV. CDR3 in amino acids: CASSWDRLEQYF. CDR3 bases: TGTGCCAGCAGCTGGGACAGGCTTGAGCAGTACTTC.

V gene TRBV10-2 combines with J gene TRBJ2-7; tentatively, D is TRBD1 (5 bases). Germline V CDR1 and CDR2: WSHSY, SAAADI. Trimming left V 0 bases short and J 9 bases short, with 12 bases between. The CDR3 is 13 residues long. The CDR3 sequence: CASSESLGPGQYF. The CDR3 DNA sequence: TGCGCCAGCAGTGAGTCGTTGGGGCCTGGGCAGTACTTC.

The CDR3 here is CASSLVSGGNNEQFF. Here the CDR3 DNA reads TGTGCCAGCAGCTTAGTTAGCGGGGGAAACAATGAGCAGTTCTTC. The chain combines TRBV11-2 with TRBJ2-1; 9 bases align to TRBD2. Losses at the gene ends were 1 base for V and 5 bases for J; bases not matched to a gene: 3. CDR1 and CDR2 (germline): SGHAT, FQNNGV. The CDR3 has 15 residues.

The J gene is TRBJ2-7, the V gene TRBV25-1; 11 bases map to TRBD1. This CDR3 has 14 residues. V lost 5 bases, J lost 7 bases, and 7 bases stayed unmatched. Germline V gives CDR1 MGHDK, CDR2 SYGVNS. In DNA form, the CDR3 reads TGTGCCAGCAGTTCTGGACAGGGGGCTGGGGAGCAGTACTTC. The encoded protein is CASSSGQGAGEQYF.

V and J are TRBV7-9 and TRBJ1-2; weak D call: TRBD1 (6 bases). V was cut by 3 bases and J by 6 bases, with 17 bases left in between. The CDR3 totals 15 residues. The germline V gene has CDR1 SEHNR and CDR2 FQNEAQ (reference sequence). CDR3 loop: CASSLPGGELDGYTF. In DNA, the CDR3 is TGTGCCAGCAGCTTGCCCGGGGGCGAACTTGATGGCTACACCTTC. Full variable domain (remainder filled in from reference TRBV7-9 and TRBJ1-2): DTGVSQNPRHKITKRGQNVTFRCDPISEHNRLYWYRQTLGQGPEFLTYFQNEAQLEKSRLLSDRFSAERPKGSFSTLEIQRTEQGDSAMYLCASSLPGGELDGYTFGSGTRLTVV.

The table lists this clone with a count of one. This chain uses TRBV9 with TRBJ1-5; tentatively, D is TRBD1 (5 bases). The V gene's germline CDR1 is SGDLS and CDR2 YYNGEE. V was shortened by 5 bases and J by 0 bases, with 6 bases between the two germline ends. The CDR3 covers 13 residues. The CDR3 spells CASSGGSNQPQHF. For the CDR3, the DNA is TGTGCCAGCAGTGGGGGTAGCAATCAGCCCCAGCATTTT.

CDR3 protein: CASSPGGDPDTQYF. DNA of the CDR3: TGTGCCAGCAGCCCCGGAGGGGACCCAGATACGCAGTATTTT. The chain carries TRBV28 and TRBJ2-3; perhaps TRBD2 as D (6 bases). The CDR3 runs 14 residues. V lost 6 bases to trimming and J lost 4 bases, with 14 bases between them. In germline, CDR1 is MDHEN, CDR2 SYDVKM.

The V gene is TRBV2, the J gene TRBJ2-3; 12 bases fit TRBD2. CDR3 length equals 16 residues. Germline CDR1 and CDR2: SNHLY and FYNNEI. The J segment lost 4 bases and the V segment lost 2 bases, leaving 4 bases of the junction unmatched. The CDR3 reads CASSELTSGGADTQYF. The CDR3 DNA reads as TGTGCCAGCAGTGAATTGACTAGCGGGGGCGCAGATACGCAGTATTTT. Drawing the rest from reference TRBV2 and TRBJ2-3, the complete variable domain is EPEVTQTPSHQVTQMGQEVILRCVPISNHLYFYWYRQILGQKVEFLVSFYNNEISEKSEIFDDQFSVERPDGSNFTLKIRSTKLEDSAMYFCASSELTSGGADTQYFGPGTRLTVL.

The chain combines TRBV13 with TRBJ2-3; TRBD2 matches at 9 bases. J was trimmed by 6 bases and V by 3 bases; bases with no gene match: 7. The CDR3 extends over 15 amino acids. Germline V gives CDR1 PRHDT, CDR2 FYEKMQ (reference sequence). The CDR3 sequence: CASSFGGGASDTQYF. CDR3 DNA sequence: TGTGCCAGCAGCTTTGGCGGGGGGGCCTCGGATACGCAGTATTTT.